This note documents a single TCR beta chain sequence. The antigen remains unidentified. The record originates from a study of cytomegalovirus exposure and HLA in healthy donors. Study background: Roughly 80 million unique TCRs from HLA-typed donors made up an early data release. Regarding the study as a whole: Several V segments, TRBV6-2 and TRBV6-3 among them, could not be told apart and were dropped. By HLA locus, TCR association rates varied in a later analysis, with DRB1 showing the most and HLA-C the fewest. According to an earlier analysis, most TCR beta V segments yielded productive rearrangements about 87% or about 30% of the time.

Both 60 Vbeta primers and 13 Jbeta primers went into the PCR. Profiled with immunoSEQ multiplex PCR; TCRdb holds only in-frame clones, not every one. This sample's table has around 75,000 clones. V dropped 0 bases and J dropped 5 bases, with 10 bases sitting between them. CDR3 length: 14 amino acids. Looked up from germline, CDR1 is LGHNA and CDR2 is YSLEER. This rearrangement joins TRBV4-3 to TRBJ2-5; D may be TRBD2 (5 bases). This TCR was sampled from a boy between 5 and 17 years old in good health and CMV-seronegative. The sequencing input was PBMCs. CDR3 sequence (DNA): TGCGCCAGCAGCCAAGATCAGAGAGGGGAGACCCAGTACTTC. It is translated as CASSQDQRGETQYF.